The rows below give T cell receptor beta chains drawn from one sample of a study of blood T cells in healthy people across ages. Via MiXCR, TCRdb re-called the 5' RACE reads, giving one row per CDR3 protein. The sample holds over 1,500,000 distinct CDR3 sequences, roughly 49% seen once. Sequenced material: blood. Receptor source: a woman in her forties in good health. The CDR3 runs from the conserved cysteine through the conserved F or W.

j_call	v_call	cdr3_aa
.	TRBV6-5	CASSYVRGELHEQYF
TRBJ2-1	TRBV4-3	CASSQEQGLGEQFF
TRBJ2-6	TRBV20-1	CSARQQGRGANVLTF
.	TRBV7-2	CASSLAGNVQETQFF
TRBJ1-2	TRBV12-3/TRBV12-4	CASRQLWGGAGGYTF
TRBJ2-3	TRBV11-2	CASSPSGGARTDTYF
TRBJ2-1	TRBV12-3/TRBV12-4	CAGSSNTLAGERNEQFF
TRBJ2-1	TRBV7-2	CASSLMTNEQFF
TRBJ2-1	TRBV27	CASSFGRAHDEQFF
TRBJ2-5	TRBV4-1	CASSLGDTPGEETQYF
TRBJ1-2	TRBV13	CASSLGRGTLYGYTF
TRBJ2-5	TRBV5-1	CATRVLDQETQYF
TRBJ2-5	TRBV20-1	CSASKAGVQQETQYF
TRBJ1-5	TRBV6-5	CASSRTGTGGNQPQHF
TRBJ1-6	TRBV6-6	CASRDQRGRNSPLHF
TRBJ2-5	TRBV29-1	CSVEDPTGTVIETQYF
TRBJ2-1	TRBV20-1	CSPRGGSSYNEQFF
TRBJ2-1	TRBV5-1	CASTPVAGSYNEQFF
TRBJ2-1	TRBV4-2	CASSQEATGVGYEQFF
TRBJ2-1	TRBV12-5	CASAPLPGRIGEQFF
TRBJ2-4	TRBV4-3	CASSGAQNIQYF
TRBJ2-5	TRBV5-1	CASSFWESETQYF
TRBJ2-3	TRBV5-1	CASRSGDGSTDTQYF
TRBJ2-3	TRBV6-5	CASSSSGLYTDTQYF
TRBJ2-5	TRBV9	CASSVDPDGGIQETQYF
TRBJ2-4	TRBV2	CASARTGPQPSQYF
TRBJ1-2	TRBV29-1	CSVEGDRGNYGYTF
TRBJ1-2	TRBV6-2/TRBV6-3	CASSYSGGAGGYTF
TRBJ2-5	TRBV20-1	CSAGTAQREETQYF
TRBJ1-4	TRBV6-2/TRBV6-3	CASSDFGTATNEKLFF
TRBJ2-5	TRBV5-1	CASSLMTSRPGETQYF
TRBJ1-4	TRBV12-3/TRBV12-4	CASSFTLGGFDEKLFF
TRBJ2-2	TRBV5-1	CASSLSVAGFDGELFF
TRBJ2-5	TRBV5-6	CASSLPRTGTYNEQYF
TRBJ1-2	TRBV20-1	CSPQDSPYGYTF
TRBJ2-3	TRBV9	CASSVAHTDTQYF